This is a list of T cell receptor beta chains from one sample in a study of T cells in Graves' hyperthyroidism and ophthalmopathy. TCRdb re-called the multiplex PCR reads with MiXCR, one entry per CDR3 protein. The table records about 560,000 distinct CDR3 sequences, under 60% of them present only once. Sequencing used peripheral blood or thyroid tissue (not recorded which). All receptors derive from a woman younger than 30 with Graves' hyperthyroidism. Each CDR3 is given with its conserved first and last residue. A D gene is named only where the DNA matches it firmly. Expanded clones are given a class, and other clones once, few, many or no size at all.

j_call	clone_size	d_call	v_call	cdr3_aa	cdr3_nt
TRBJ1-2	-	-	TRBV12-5	CASGQQGDYGYTF	TGTGCTAGTGGCCAACAGGGTGACTATGGCTACACCTTC
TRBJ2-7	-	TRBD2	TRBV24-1	CATSDFSGTSGRGEQYF	TGTGCCACCAGTGATTTCTCCGGGACTAGCGGGAGAGGCGAGCAGTACTTC
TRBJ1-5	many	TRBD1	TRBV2	CASSGDREFNQPQHF	TGTGCCAGCAGTGGGGACAGAGAATTCAATCAGCCCCAGCATTTT
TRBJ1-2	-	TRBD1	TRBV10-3	CAISGTGTRYGYTF	TGTGCCATCAGTGGGACAGGGACTCGCTATGGCTACACCTTC
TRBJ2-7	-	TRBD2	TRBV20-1	CSAVSGASSYEQYF	TGCAGTGCTGTGAGCGGGGCCAGCTCCTACGAGCAGTACTTC
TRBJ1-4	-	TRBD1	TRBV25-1	CARQGAREKLFF	TGTGCCAGACAGGGGGCAAGGGAAAAACTGTTTTTT
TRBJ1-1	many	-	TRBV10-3	CAISESGTEAFF	TGTGCCATCAGTGAGTCTGGCACTGAAGCTTTCTTT
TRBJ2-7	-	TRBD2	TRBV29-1	CSVALSGGYEQYF	TGCAGCGTTGCCTTATCGGGGGGTTACGAGCAGTACTTC
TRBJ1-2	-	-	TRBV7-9	CASSYQGIRGYTF	TGTGCCAGCAGCTACCAGGGGATTCGGGGCTACACCTTC
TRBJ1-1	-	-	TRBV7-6	CASSQGPGRTEAFF	TGTGCCAGCAGCCAAGGTCCGGGTCGCACTGAAGCTTTCTTT
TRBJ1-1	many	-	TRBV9	CASSADRPVAFF	TGTGCCAGCAGCGCGGACCGTCCAGTGGCTTTCTTT
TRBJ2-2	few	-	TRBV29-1	CSARQGELFF	TGCAGCGCTAGACAGGGGGAGCTGTTTTTT
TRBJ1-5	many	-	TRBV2	CASSDRGPMNSNQPQHF	TGTGCCAGCAGTGATAGGGGCCCGATGAATAGCAATCAGCCCCAGCATTTT
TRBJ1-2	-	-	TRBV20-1	CSATLAGGYGYTF	TGCAGTGCTACCTTGGCGGGGGGCTATGGCTACACCTTC
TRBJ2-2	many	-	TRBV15	CATSDMNTGELFF	TGTGCCACCTCCGATATGAACACCGGGGAGCTGTTTTTT
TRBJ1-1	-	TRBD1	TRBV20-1	CSASDDRDTEAFF	TGCAGTGCTAGCGACGACAGGGACACTGAAGCTTTCTTT
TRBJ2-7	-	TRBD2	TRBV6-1	CAGSPGLAGYEQYF	TGTGCCGGCAGTCCGGGACTAGCGGGCTACGAGCAGTACTTC
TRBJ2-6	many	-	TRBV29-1	CSVAATLSGANVLTF	TGCAGCGTTGCCGCAACTCTTTCCGGGGCCAACGTCCTGACTTTC
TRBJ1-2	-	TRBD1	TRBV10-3	CAIRTGATHYGYTF	TGTGCCATCAGGACAGGGGCGACCCACTATGGCTACACCTTC
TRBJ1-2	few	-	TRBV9	CASSVGSDYGYTF	TGTGCCAGCAGCGTAGGATCCGACTATGGCTACACCTTC
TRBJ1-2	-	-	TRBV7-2	CASSLGLLNYGYTF	TGTGCCAGCAGCTTAGGTCTTCTTAACTATGGCTACACCTTC
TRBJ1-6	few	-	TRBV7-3	CASSQDLDSPLHF	TGCGCCAGCAGCCAAGATTTGGATTCACCCCTCCACTTT
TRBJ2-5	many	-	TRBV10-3	CAISEWEAETQYF	TGTGCCATCAGTGAGTGGGAGGCAGAGACCCAGTACTTC
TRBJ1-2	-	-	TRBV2	CASRGIRSGYTF	TGTGCCAGCAGGGGGATTCGGTCTGGCTACACCTTC
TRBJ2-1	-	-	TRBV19	CASSAYIAEHSYNEQFF	TGTGCCAGTAGTGCCTATATAGCCGAACACTCCTACAATGAGCAGTTCTTC
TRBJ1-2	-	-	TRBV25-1	CASSYSLTYGYTF	TGTGCCAGCAGTTACTCGTTGACGTATGGCTACACCTTC